This T cell receptor beta chain came from a study of post-analysis software for immune sequencing data. Study-wide results and limits: There were five or six TRBV segments more frequent in patients than controls, and TRBV5-6, TRBV5-1 and TRBV20-1 were among them.

CDR1 is SGHTA, CDR2 FQGNSA, per germline. This CDR3 has 15 residues. V lost 3 bases to trimming and J lost 3 bases, with 12 bases between them. In the case of this clonotype: What it binds is unknown.

The library was made from cDNA and included unique molecular identifiers. From the PCR reads, TCRdb called clonotypes with MiXCR, one entry per CDR3 protein. The sample holds hundreds of thousands of distinct CDR3 sequences, 59% seen once. The chain carries TRBV7-2 and TRBJ1-5; perhaps TRBD1 as D (6 bases). The TCR originated in a girl between 2 and 10 years old with multiple sclerosis. The sample consisted of blood. CDR3 loop: CASSFEDRNNQPQHF. CDR3 nucleotides: TGTGCCAGCAGCTTCGAAGACAGGAACAATCAGCCCCAGCATTTT.